This TCR beta chain was documented in a study of spatial heterogeneity in lung cancer. General study findings and limits: In tumors, expanded intratumoral alpha and beta TCR counts tracked mutation counts.

CDR1 is MNHEY, CDR2 SMNVEV, per germline (reference sequence). The V gene lost 2 bases and the J gene lost 5 bases, with 13 bases spanning the gap. The CDR3 is 14 amino acids. Time point here: sample taken at primary tumor resection. By share of the sample, this clonotype is medium-sized. Its target is unknown. Being off target in a library aimed at alpha chains, this beta chain has a size of little meaning. TCRdb processed the 5' RACE reads anew with MiXCR; each CDR3 protein has one entry. Found here are roughly 5,700 distinct CDR3 sequences, less than 9.5% of them singletons; the top ten hold around 28%.

This rearrangement joins TRBV27 to TRBJ2-7; possible D gene TRBD1, 6 bases. The source material was lung tumor tissue, sampled at surgery. The sequence was collected from a female donor with early-stage non-small cell lung cancer. CDR3 nucleotide sequence: TGTGCCAGCAGTTTAGCGTCAGGGGCCCACGAGCAGTACTTC. Protein: CASSLASGAHEQYF.